A single sample gave rise to the 26 T cell receptor beta chains below, sequenced in a study of T cells in Graves' hyperthyroidism and ophthalmopathy (dated by TCRdb to the late 2010s). The library came from multiplex PCR. The listed sequencing device is Illumina HiSeq 2000. The TCR beta CDR3 regions were amplified from the RNA transcripts. The TCR CDR3 was subjected to a first round of RT-PCR using the HTBI primer set and the Qiagen OneStep RT-PCR kit. TCRdb reprocessing: public reads trimmed at Q25 with fastp, clones called with MiXCR, in-frame beta chains kept. CDR3 protein duplicates are merged, each entry listing the most common genes and DNA. Within this sample are about 510,000 distinct CDR3 sequences, with roughly 45% of them counted one time only. Clones ranked in the top ten supply 35% to 50% of the sample. Sequenced sample: peripheral blood or thyroid tissue (not recorded which). The source of these receptors is an adult woman with Graves' disease, either hyperthyroidism or ophthalmopathy (not recorded which).

Many counts were recorded for this clonotype. CDR3 amino acids: CASSQHDRQNTEAFF. For the CDR3, the DNA is TGTGCCAGCAGCCAACATGACAGACAGAACACTGAAGCTTTCTTT. V gene TRBV3-1 combines with J gene TRBJ1-1; tentatively, D is TRBD1 (5 bases). The CDR3 is made up of 15 amino acids. CDR1 is LGHDT, CDR2 YNNKEL, per germline (reference sequence). The V gene lost 2 bases and the J gene lost 1 base, with 11 bases spanning the gap.

The chain recombines TRBV19 with TRBJ2-7, with 9 bases matching TRBD2. Germline V lookup: CDR1 LNHDA, CDR2 SQIVND (reference sequence). This CDR3 region has 14 residues. Trimming removed 10 bases from V and 0 bases from J; junction bases left unmatched: 7. CDR3 coding DNA: TGTGCCACCCAGAGCGGGGGGAACTCCTACGAGCAGTACTTC. It specifies CATQSGGNSYEQYF.

The chain employs TRBV20-1 and TRBJ1-2, with D possibly being TRBD1 (5 bases). Trimming stripped 3 bases from V and 6 bases from J, with 14 bases between. Germline V lookup: CDR1 DFQATT, CDR2 SNEGSKA (reference sequence). This CDR3 comprises 13 residues. The CDR3 DNA follows: TGCAGTGCTAGCCCGGGACCCGGCGATGGCTACACCTTC. Its translation is CSASPGPGDGYTF.

This chain uses TRBV10-2 with TRBJ2-7; 9 bases line up with TRBD1. The CDR3 sequence is 15 residues long. Trimming at V came to 2 bases and at J to 5 bases, leaving 7 bases not matched to a gene. Per the germline V gene, CDR1 is WSHSY and CDR2 is SAAADI. The CDR3 DNA reads as TGCGCCAGCAGTGAGCAGGGACAGGGTTTGGACGAGCAGTACTTC. It translates to CASSEQGQGLDEQYF.

The V and J genes are TRBV25-1 and TRBJ1-5; tentatively, D is TRBD1 (6 bases). Looked up from germline, CDR1 is MGHDK and CDR2 is SYGVNS. CDR3 length: 17 residues. Deletions cut 4 bases from V and 2 bases from J, with 18 bases between. CDR3: CASSAIPNRERNQPQHF. The DNA for the CDR3 is TGTGCCAGCAGTGCTATCCCCAACAGGGAACGCAATCAGCCCCAGCATTTT. The full variable domain, rest sourced from reference TRBV25-1 and TRBJ1-5, is EADIYQTPRYLVIGTGKKITLECSQTMGHDKMYWYQQDPGMELHLIHYSYGVNSTEKGDLSSESTVSRIRTEHFPLTLESARPSHTSQYLCASSAIPNRERNQPQHFGDGTRLSIL.

This clonotype was counted many times. The rearrangement joins TRBV7-9 to TRBJ2-6, with unresolved D. V was clipped by 5 bases and J by 0 bases, with 11 bases between them. The CDR3 sequence is 16 residues long. Germline loops: CDR1 SEHNR, CDR2 FQNEAQ (reference sequence). The CDR3 here is CASSPTVTSGANVLTF. In DNA, the CDR3 is TGTGCCAGCAGCCCGACCGTGACCTCTGGGGCCAACGTCCTGACTTTC.

This chain uses TRBV10-2 with TRBJ1-1; D is unresolved. CDR3 length: 12 amino acids. Trimming cost V 2 bases and J 7 bases, with 8 bases left between them. Per germline, CDR1 WSHSY and CDR2 SAAADI. The CDR3: CASSEAGYEAFF. The CDR3 bases are TGCGCCAGCAGTGAGGCGGGCTATGAAGCTTTCTTT.

Remarks on this clonotype: Compared with germline, one end of the junction differs, possibly owing to a read error. The chain has TRBV10-3 and TRBJ1-5; D perhaps matches TRBD1 (6 bases). The CDR3 extends over 15 amino acids. Germline CDR1 reads ENHRY; CDR2 reads SYGVKD. CDR3 sequence (DNA): TGCGCCATCAGTCCGGACAGAAATAGCAATCAGCCCCAGCATTTT. Its translation is CAISPDRNSNQPQHF.

The V call is TRBV7-3, the J call TRBJ2-5; no clear D gene. The germline CDR1 and CDR2 sequences are SGHTA and FQGTGA. The V and J ends lost 5 bases and 7 bases respectively, with 14 bases between them. The CDR3 is made up of 13 amino acids. The CDR3 DNA follows: TGTGCCAGCAGCCTAGGGCCAAAAGGGACCCAGTACTTC. Amino acid sequence: CASSLGPKGTQYF.

This clonotype was counted many times. This chain links TRBV19 with TRBJ1-5; D possibly corresponds to TRBD1 (5 bases). Deletions cut 8 bases from V and 2 bases from J, with 19 bases between. The CDR3 consists of 16 residues. Per germline, CDR1 LNHDA and CDR2 SQIVND (reference sequence). The CDR3 sequence is CASHNGGVPGNQPQHF. CDR3 nucleotides: TGTGCCAGTCACAATGGGGGGGTCCCAGGCAATCAGCCCCAGCATTTT.

This clonotype was counted at least ten times. The chain uses TRBV10-2 and TRBJ2-7; 7 nucleotides align to TRBD2. CDR1 is WSHSY, CDR2 SAAADI, per germline. The CDR3 is 14 residues long. V shed 7 bases, J shed 2 bases, and the junction held 8 bases outside the gene matches. For the CDR3, the DNA is TGCGCCAGCACTCCGGCGGCGGGAGCCTACGAGCAGTACTTC. Translated: CASTPAAGAYEQYF.

The chain links TRBV15 to TRBJ2-7; maybe TRBD2 (6 bases). Per the germline V gene, CDR1 is LNHNV and CDR2 is YYDKDF (reference sequence). V lost 1 base and J lost 3, with 22 bases in between. The CDR3 has 18 amino acids. The CDR3 coding sequence is TGTGCCACCAGCAGAGTTCAACCGTTGACTAGTGGGATCTACGAGCAGTACTTC. It is translated as CATSRVQPLTSGIYEQYF.

This clonotype has at least ten counts. The chain joins TRBV13 to TRBJ2-7, with D perhaps given as TRBD1 or TRBD2 (5 bases each). CDR1 and CDR2 from the germline V gene are PRHDT and FYEKMQ (reference sequence). This CDR3 contains 16 residues. V lost 5 bases to trimming and J lost 7 bases, with 24 bases between them. The CDR3 DNA sequence: TGTGCCAGCAGCAACAGGCTGGTTAGCGCTCTATCGGAGCAGTACTTC. It encodes CASSNRLVSALSEQYF.

CDR3: CASSEAGNVYF. DNA of the CDR3: TGTGCCAGCAGTGAAGCGGGAAATGTGTACTTC. The chain has TRBV2 and TRBJ2-7; D gene uncertain. Germline V CDR1 and CDR2: SNHLY, FYNNEI. The CDR3 spans 11 residues. V lost 0 bases, J lost 12 bases, and 9 bases lay in between.

The rearrangement uses TRBV18 and TRBJ1-1; no clear D. This CDR3 has 15 residues. Germline V gene sequence: CDR1 KGHSH, CDR2 LQKENI. V was shortened by 6 bases and J by 1 base, with 15 bases between the two germline ends. CDR3 coding DNA: TGTGCCAGCTCCACTTCCCAGGCACAGAACACTGAAGCTTTCTTT. This encodes CASSTSQAQNTEAFF.

This clonotype has more than one count but fewer than ten. At one end the junction does not follow the germline gene, possibly because of a read error. This chain joins TRBV20-1 and TRBJ2-7, with 12 nucleotides matching TRBD2. CDR3 length: 17 amino acids. CDR1 is DFQATT, CDR2 SNEGSKA, per germline (reference sequence). For the CDR3, the DNA is TGCAGTGCTAGAGCCTCGTCCAGAGGGAGGACTAGCGGGGTGCTGTTCTTC. Protein sequence: CSARASSRGRTSGVLFF.

The chain couples TRBV9 to TRBJ1-6, with 7 bases identical to TRBD1. CDR1 and CDR2 from the germline V gene are SGDLS and YYNGEE. The CDR3 covers 13 residues. V trimming: 5 bases; J trimming: 8 bases; junction bases outside the gene matches: 4. The CDR3 DNA follows: TGTGCCAGCAGAACAGGGGCGGATTCACCCCTCCACTTT. This sequence encodes CASRTGADSPLHF.

This clonotype was recorded once. The rearrangement uses TRBV19 and TRBJ1-1, with a weak D call TRBD1 (6 bases). V was pared by 6 bases and J by 1 base, with 9 bases between. Germline V gene lookup returns CDR1 LNHDA and CDR2 SQIVND (reference sequence). The CDR3 contains 13 residues. This CDR3 reads CASRDSPNTEAFF. DNA for the CDR3: TGTGCCAGTAGGGACAGTCCGAACACTGAAGCTTTCTTT.

The chain uses TRBV9 and TRBJ1-2; unclear D gene. CDR1 and CDR2 (germline): SGDLS, YYNGEE. There are 14 residues in the CDR3. V lost 5 bases to trimming and J lost 3 bases, with 14 bases between them. The CDR3 loop is CASRWAQLDYGYTF. The CDR3 region has the DNA TGTGCCAGCAGGTGGGCTCAGCTAGACTATGGCTACACCTTC.

The V call is TRBV7-6, the J call TRBJ2-7; 8 nucleotides match TRBD2. Per the germline V gene, CDR1 is SGHVS and CDR2 is FNYEAQ. The V segment lost 5 bases and the J segment 3 bases; nucleotides outside the gene matches: 3. There are 13 residues in the CDR3. The CDR3 is CASSGGLGYEQYF. The CDR3 nucleotides read TGTGCCAGCAGCGGGGGACTAGGCTACGAGCAGTACTTC.

The chain recombines TRBV6-5 with TRBJ1-2, with D maybe TRBD1 (5 bases). The CDR3 contains 14 residues. The germline V gene encodes CDR1 MNHEY and CDR2 SVGAGI. V shed 5 bases and J shed 7 bases, with 17 bases lying between them. The DNA of the CDR3 is TGTGCCAGCAGTAGGCCGGGGGAGCCCGGTGGCTACACCTTC. Translating it yields CASSRPGEPGGYTF.

In this sample, this clonotype turned up a few times. V is TRBV3-1 and J is TRBJ2-5; D not certain. V gave up 0 bases and J gave up 4 bases, with 12 bases separating them. The CDR3 runs to 15 residues. Germline values: CDR1 LGHDT, CDR2 YNNKEL (reference sequence). CDR3: CASSQDTWEGETQYF. The CDR3 nucleotides are TGTGCCAGCAGCCAAGATACATGGGAAGGAGAGACCCAGTACTTC.

The CDR3 DNA is TGCAGCGTCTCCCGGGGGAGCGGCTCAGAGACCCAGTACTTC. Protein product: CSVSRGSGSETQYF. The chain carries TRBV29-1 and TRBJ2-5; TRBD2 is a possible D gene (6 bases). The CDR3 length is 14 residues. The V gene's germline CDR1 is SQVTM and CDR2 ANQGSEA. Between the trimmed V and J ends, which lost 6 bases and 4 bases, there was a span of 18 bases.

This clonotype occurred many times. The chain combines TRBV6-5 with TRBJ1-2; D perhaps matches TRBD1 (5 bases). Trimming pared 6 bases from V and 8 bases from J, leaving 16 bases between. This CDR3 comprises 13 residues. Germline loops: CDR1 MNHEY, CDR2 SVGAGI. Here the CDR3 reads CASSLRVGYGYTF. CDR3 bases: TGTGCCAGCAGCCTCAGGGTTGGTTACGGCTACACCTTC.

This clonotype was detected many times. The genes are TRBV5-6 and TRBJ2-5, with a possible D match to TRBD2 (5 bases). CDR1 SGHDT and CDR2 YYEEEE come from the germline V gene. This CDR3 has 14 residues. V was clipped by 4 bases and J by 3 bases, with 13 bases between them. The DNA of the CDR3 is TGTGCCAGCAGCGAATTTTGGCGGGAAGAGACCCAGTACTTC. It specifies CASSEFWREETQYF.

The chain recombines TRBV25-1 with TRBJ2-7; 9 nucleotides agree with TRBD2. The ends lost 6 bases at V and 0 bases at J; junction bases unmatched: 9. This CDR3 has 16 amino acids. CDR1 is MGHDK and CDR2 is SYGVNS in the germline V gene. CDR3 residues: CASSLALAGISYEQYF. The CDR3 DNA sequence: TGTGCCAGCAGCTTAGCGCTAGCGGGGATCTCCTACGAGCAGTACTTC.